A single sample is the source of the 2 T cell receptor beta chains below, sequenced in a study of T cell responses to AZD1222 COVID-19 vaccine. Profiling relied on immunoSEQ multiplex PCR, and the TCRdb table lists in-frame clones only, not all of them. The table lists about 130,000 clones, approximately 85% of them singletons. Material: peripheral blood, obtained on day 0 of AZD1222 vaccination. The receptors derive from an adult in good health.

The rearrangement uses TRBV6-5 and TRBJ2-3; D not certain. V lost 8 bases, J lost 3 bases, and 9 bases lay in between. CDR1 and CDR2 (germline): MNHEY, SVGAGI. The CDR3 spans 12 residues. The chain's CDR3 is CASSSETDTQYF. CDR3 nucleotides: TGTGCCAGCTCCAGCGAAACAGATACGCAGTATTTT.

This chain uses TRBV13 with TRBJ1-2, with a weak D call TRBD1 (6 bases). V was cut by 6 bases and J by 2 bases, with 10 bases left in between. Germline V gives CDR1 PRHDT, CDR2 FYEKMQ (reference sequence). This CDR3 has 13 amino acids. The CDR3 DNA sequence: TGTGCCAGCAGTCTAGGGGGGAACTATGGCTACACCTTC. Protein product: CASSLGGNYGYTF.